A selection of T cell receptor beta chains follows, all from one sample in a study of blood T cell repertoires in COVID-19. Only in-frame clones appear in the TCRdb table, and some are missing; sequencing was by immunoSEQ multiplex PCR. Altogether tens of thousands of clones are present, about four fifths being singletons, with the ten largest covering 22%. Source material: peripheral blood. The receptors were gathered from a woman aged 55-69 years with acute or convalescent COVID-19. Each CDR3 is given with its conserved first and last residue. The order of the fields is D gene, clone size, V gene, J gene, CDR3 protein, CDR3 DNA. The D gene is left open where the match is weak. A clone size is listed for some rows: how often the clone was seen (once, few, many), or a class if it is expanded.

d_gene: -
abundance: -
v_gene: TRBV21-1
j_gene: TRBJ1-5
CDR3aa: CASSKRGTSNQPQHF
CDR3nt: TGTGCCAGCAGCAAAAGGGGAACAAGCAATCAGCCCCAGCATTTT

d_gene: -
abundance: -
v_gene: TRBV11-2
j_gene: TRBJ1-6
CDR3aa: CASSLVRSSPLHF
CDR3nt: TGTGCCAGCAGCTTAGTAAGGAGTTCACCCCTCCACTTT

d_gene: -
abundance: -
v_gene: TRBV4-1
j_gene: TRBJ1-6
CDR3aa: CASSQVRDSYNSPLHF
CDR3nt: TGCGCCAGCAGCCAAGTCAGGGACTCCTATAATTCACCCCTCCACTTT

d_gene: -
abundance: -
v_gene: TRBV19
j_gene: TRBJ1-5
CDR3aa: CASSIGQYSNQPQHF
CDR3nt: TGTGCCAGTAGTATAGGGCAGTATAGCAATCAGCCCCAGCATTTT

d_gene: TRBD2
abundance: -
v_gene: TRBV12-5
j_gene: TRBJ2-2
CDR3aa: CASGLGLAGVTGELFF
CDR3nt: TGTGCTAGTGGTTTGGGACTAGCGGGGGTTACCGGGGAGCTGTTTTTT

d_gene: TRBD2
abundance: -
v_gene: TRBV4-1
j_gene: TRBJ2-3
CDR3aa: CASSGLGSGGNADTQYF
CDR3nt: TGCGCCAGCAGCGGACTCGGCAGCGGGGGGAATGCAGATACGCAGTATTTT

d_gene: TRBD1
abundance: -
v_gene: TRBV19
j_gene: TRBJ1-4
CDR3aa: CASSLQGTNEKLFF
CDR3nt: TGTGCCAGTAGCCTACAGGGGACTAATGAAAAACTGTTTTTT

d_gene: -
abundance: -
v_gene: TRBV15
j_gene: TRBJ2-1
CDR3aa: CATSREGAAVSYNEQFF
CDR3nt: TGTGCCACCAGCAGAGAAGGGGCGGCGGTTTCCTACAATGAGCAGTTCTTC

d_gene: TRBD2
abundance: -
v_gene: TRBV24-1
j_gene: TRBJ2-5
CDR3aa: CATSESSGPQETQYF
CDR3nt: TGTGCCACCAGTGAATCTAGCGGGCCCCAAGAGACCCAGTACTTC

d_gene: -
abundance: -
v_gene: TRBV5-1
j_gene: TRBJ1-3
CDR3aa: CASSSGSGGAGNTIYF
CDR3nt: TGCGCCAGCAGCTCGGGGAGTGGAGGGGCTGGAAACACCATATATTTT

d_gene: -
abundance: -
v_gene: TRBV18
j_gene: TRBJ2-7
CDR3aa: CASSLGGSYEQYF
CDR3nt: TGTGCCAGCTCACTGGGGGGCTCCTACGAGCAGTACTTC

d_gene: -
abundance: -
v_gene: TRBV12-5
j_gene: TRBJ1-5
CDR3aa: CASGQQNSNQPQHF
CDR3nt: TGTGCTAGTGGCCAACAGAATAGCAATCAGCCCCAGCATTTT

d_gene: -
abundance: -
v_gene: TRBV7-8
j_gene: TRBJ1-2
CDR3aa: CASSQDGRGELGGTF
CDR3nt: TGTGCCAGCAGCCAAGACGGGCGGGGCGAGCTTGGGGGCACCTTC

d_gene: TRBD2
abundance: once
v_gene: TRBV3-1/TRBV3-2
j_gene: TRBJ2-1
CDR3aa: CASSLPTSGAYNEQFF
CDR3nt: TGTGCCAGCAGCCTACCTACTAGCGGGGCTTATAATGAGCAGTTCTTC

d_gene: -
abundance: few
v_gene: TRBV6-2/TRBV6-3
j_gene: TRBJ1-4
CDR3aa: CASSPPTGLNEKLFF
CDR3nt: TGTGCCAGCAGTCCGCCGACAGGTTTGAATGAAAAACTGTTTTTT

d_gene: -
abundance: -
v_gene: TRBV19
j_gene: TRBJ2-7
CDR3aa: CASSYRTAYEQYF
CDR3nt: TGTGCCAGTAGCTATCGGACAGCCTACGAGCAGTACTTC